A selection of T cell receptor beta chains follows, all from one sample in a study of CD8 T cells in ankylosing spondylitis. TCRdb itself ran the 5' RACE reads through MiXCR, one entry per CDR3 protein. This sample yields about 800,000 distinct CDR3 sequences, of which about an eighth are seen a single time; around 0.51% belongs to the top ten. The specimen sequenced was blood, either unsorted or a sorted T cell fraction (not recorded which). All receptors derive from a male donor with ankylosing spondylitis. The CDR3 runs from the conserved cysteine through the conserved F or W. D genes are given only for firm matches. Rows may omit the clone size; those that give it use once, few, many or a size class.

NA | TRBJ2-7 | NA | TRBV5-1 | TGCGCCAGCAGCTGGGGGGCCTCCCCAGAGGGGGAGCAGTACTTC | CASSWGASPEGEQYF
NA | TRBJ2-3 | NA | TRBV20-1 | TGCAGTGCTCGAGTGGGATACGCGCAGTATTTT | CSARVGYAQYF
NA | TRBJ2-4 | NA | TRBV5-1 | TGCGCCAGCAGCTTGACTGCAGGGCACCGCATTCAGTACTTC | CASSLTAGHRIQYF
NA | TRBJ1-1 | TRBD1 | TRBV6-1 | TGTGCCAGCAGCAACCGAGGGACAGCGAACACTGAAGCTTTCTTT | CASSNRGTANTEAFF
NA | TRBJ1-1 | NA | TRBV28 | TGTGCCAGCAAAACGGGACGCACTGAAGCTTTCTTT | CASKTGRTEAFF
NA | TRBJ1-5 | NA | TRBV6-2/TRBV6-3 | TGTGCCAGCAGGGGAGGGTGGCGCAATCAGCCCCAGCATTTT | CASRGGWRNQPQHF
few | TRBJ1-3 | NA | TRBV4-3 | TGCGCCAGCAGCCAAGATCGTGACATGGCTGGAAACACCATATATTTT | CASSQDRDMAGNTIYF
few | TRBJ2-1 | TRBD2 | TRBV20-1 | TGCAGTGCTAGAGTTGGTGTTAAGGGACTAGCGGGAGGGAATGAGCAGTTCTTC | CSARVGVKGLAGGNEQFF
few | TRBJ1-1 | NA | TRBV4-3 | TGCGCCAGCAGCCGCGACCTTTTCATGAACACTGAAGCTTTCTTT | CASSRDLFMNTEAFF
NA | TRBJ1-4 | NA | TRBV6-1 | TGTGCCAGCAGGTTCGCGACCACTAATGAAAAACTGTTTTTT | CASRFATTNEKLFF
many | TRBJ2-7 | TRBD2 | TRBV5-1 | TGCGCCAGCAGCCCTCGGACTAGCCGGAGCTCCTACGAGCAGTACTTC | CASSPRTSRSSYEQYF
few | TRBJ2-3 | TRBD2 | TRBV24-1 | TGTGCCACCAGTGATTCTAAGCGGGGGCACACAGATACGCAGTATTTT | CATSDSKRGHTDTQYF
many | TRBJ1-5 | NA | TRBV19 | TGTGCCAGTAGTATTGGTAATCAGCCCCAGCATTTT | CASSIGNQPQHF
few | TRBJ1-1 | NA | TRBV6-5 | TGTGCCAGCAGTTATGGTCAGGGGATCACTGAAGCTTTCTTT | CASSYGQGITEAFF
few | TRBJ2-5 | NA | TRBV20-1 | TGCAGTGCTAGCGGAAACTCTGAGACCCAGTACTTC | CSASGNSETQYF
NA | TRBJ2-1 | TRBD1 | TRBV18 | TGTGCCAGCTCACCAAGACAGGGACCCCCTCAAAAGCAGTTCTTC | CASSPRQGPPQKQFF
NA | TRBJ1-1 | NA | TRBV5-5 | TGTGCCAGCAGCTTGTATGCTGAAGCTTTCTTT | CASSLYAEAFF
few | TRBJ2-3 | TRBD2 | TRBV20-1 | TGCAGTGCTAGAAGGACTAGCGTACCAGATACGCAGTATTTT | CSARRTSVPDTQYF
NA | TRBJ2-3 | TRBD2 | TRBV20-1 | TGCAGTGCTAGAGATCAAGGGACTAGCACGCAGTATTTT | CSARDQGTSTQYF
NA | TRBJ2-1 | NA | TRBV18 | TGTGCCAGCTCCCTCAGACAGGGAGGCTCCTACAATGAGCAGTTCTTC | CASSLRQGGSYNEQFF
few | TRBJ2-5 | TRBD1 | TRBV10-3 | TGTGCCATCAGTACTAAGTCTACAGGGGGAGAGACCCAGTACTTC | CAISTKSTGGETQYF
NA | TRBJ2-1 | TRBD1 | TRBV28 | TGTGCCAGCCGGTGCACAGGGGGAAATGAGCAGTTCTTC | CASRCTGGNEQFF
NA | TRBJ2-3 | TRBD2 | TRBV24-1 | TGTGCCACCAGTGACACTAGGACTAGCGGTGATACGCAGTATTTT | CATSDTRTSGDTQYF
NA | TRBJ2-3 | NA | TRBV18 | TGTGCCAGCTCACCTTTTGCCAGGGAGCAAACAGATACGCAGTATTTT | CASSPFAREQTDTQYF
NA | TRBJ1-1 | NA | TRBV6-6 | TGTGCCAGCAGTTACGAGGGGACTGAAGCTTTCTTT | CASSYEGTEAFF
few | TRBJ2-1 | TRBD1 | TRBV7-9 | TGTGCCAGCAGCTTAGAGGGGGCCAACTACAATGAGCAGTTCTTC | CASSLEGANYNEQFF
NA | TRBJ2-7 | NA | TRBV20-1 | TGCAGTGCTGGACCTGGACTTTTGGAGCAGTACTTC | CSAGPGLLEQYF
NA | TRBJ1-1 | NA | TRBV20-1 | TGCAGTGCTAGAGATAATAGGGTCGGAAGGACTGAAGCTTTCTTT | CSARDNRVGRTEAFF
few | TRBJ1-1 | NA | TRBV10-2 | TGCGCCAGCAGTGACCCTACGGGCATGAACACTGAAGCTTTCTTT | CASSDPTGMNTEAFF
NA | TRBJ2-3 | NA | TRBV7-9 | TGTGCCAGCAGACCCGCAGGGTGGGGAGATACGCAGTATTTT | CASRPAGWGDTQYF
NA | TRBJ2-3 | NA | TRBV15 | TGTGCCACCACCCGGACAGACACAGATACGCAGTATTTT | CATTRTDTDTQYF
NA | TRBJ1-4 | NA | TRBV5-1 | TGCGCCAGCAGTCGAGGCGGGACACCCCTGGCAACTAATGAAAAACTGTTTTTT | CASSRGGTPLATNEKLFF
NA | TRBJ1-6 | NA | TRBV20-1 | TGCAGTGCTAGAGATGGGTATTCACCCCTCCACTTT | CSARDGYSPLHF
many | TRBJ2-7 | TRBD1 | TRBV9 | TGTGCCAGCAGCGTAGCCCCGGGACAGGTTGGTTCCTACGAGCAGTACTTC | CASSVAPGQVGSYEQYF
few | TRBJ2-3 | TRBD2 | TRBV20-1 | TGCAGTGCTGGACTAGCGGGAGATACAGATACGCAGTATTTT | CSAGLAGDTDTQYF